This TCR beta chain was retrieved from a study of cytomegalovirus exposure and HLA in healthy donors. The PCR used 60 Vbeta and 13 Jbeta primers. Clones were sequenced by immunoSEQ multiplex PCR, and TCRdb holds only the in-frame ones, with some missing. The table lists some 78,000 clones, 72% of them singletons, with approximately 10% in the top ten. The sample holds a few counts of this clone. The CDR3 contains 13 residues. The V and J ends lost 4 bases and 0 bases respectively, with 7 bases between them. Per germline, CDR1 SGHTS and CDR2 YDEGEE. The TCR originated in a woman aged 40 to 50 in good health and CMV-seropositive. V usage is TRBV5-8 and J usage is TRBJ1-2, with D unclear. The sequencing input was PBMCs. The CDR3, as DNA: TGTGCCAGCAGCACTGGGCCTAACTATGGCTACACCTTC. It encodes CASSTGPNYGYTF.